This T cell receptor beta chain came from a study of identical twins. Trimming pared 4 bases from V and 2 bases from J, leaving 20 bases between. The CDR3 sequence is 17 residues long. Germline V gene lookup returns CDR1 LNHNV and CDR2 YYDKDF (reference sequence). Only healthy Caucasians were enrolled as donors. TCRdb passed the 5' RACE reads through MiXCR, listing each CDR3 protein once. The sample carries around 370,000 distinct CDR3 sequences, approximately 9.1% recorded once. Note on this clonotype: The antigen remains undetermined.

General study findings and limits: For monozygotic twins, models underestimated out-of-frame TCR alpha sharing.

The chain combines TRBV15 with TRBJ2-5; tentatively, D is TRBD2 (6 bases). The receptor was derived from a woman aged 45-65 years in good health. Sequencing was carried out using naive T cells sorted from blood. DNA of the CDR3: TGTGCCACCAGCACCTATCCCCGAGCGGAGGGACAAGAGACCCAGTACTTC. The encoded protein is CATSTYPRAEGQETQYF.